This T cell receptor (beta chain) comes out of a study of blood T cell repertoires in COVID-19. Study in general: COVID-19 samples, acute and convalescent, were from the United States, Italy and Spain. Sources were T cells, B-cell-depleted T cells, or PBMCs; the material itself was cDNA or gDNA.

Germline V gene data show CDR1 as MDHEN and CDR2 as SYDVKM. This CDR3 region has 11 residues. Trimming pared 3 bases from V and 16 bases from J, leaving 10 bases between. Per the study methods: Nucleated cell number was recorded as an estimate derived from reference gene primer amplification. The table came from immunoSEQ multiplex PCR; TCRdb's copy has only in-frame clones and leaves some out. Clone size and the V and J calls come from that table; the DNA yielded D and trimming. This table holds about 220,000 clones, more than 65% found once. This sequence originates from a man over 45 with active or convalescent COVID-19. The sequencing input was peripheral blood. The chain is built from TRBV28 and TRBJ1-6; tentative D call: TRBD1 (5 bases). The CDR3 loop reads CASSFGRDLHF. The CDR3 DNA sequence: TGTGCCAGCAGTTTCGGCAGGGATCTCCACTTT.